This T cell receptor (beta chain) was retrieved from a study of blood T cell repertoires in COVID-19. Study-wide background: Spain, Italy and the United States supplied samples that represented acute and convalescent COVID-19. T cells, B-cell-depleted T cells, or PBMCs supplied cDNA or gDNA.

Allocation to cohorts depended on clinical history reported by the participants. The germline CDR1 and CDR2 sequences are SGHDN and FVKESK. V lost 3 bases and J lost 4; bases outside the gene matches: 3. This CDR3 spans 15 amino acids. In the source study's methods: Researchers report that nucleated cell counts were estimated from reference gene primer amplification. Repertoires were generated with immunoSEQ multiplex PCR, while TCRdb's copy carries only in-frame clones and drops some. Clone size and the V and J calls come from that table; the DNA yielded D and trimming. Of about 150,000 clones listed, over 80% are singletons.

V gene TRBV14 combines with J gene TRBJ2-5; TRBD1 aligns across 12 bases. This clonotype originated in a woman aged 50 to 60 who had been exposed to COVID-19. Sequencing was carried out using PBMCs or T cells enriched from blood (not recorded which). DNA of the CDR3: TGTGCCAGCAGCCAGTGGGACAGGGGGCTAGAGACCCAGTACTTC. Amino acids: CASSQWDRGLETQYF.